The 16 T cell receptor beta chains in this list originate from one sample, sequenced in a study of neoadjuvant anti-PD-1 for oral cavity cancer. Data came from immunoSEQ multiplex PCR; TCRdb stores just in-frame clones and leaves some out. This repertoire shows 13,000 or so clones, roughly 60% found once; its top ten account for 12%. Sequences were derived from tumor tissue, sampled before nivolumab (anti-PD-1) treatment. The source is a person aged 35-79 years with oral cavity squamous cell carcinoma.

This clone was found once. Different DNA sequences within this sample yield the same CDR3. The V and J genes are TRBV29-1 and TRBJ1-5, with D maybe TRBD1 (6 bases). CDR1 is SQVTM and CDR2 is ANQGSEA in the germline V gene. This CDR3 is 13 amino acids long. Deletions cut 0 bases from V and 5 bases from J, with 8 bases between. The DNA of the CDR3 is TGCAGCGTTGAAGAGGACAGATATCAGCCCCAGCATTTT. Residues: CSVEEDRYQPQHF.

The chain links TRBV18 to TRBJ2-1; 9 nucleotides align to TRBD2. This CDR3 spans 17 amino acids. Trimming cost V 6 bases and J 2 bases; bases outside gene matches: 11. Looked up from germline, CDR1 is KGHSH and CDR2 is LQKENI. In DNA form, the CDR3 reads TGTGCCAGCTCTCCCGTCCCGGCGGGAGGGGCCTACAATGAGCAGTTCTTC. Residues: CASSPVPAGGAYNEQFF.

Only a few counts were recorded for this clone. V is TRBV7-9 and J is TRBJ2-7; no reliable D call. Trimming took 1 base from V and 2 from J, leaving 9 bases between them. The CDR3 contains 14 residues. The germline V gene has CDR1 SEHNR and CDR2 FQNEAQ (reference sequence). The CDR3 is CASSLGNTAYEQYF. The DNA for the CDR3 is TGTGCCAGCAGCTTAGGCAACACAGCCTACGAGCAGTACTTC.

V gene TRBV27 combines with J gene TRBJ2-1; no reliable D call. Germline V gene lookup returns CDR1 MNHEY and CDR2 SMNVEV (reference sequence). Trimming shortened V by 7 bases and J by 0 bases, and 13 bases separated the two germline ends. The CDR3 spans 15 residues. The CDR3 region has the DNA TGTGCCAGCACCCTCTCTTATAGCTCCTACAATGAGCAGTTCTTC. This encodes CASTLSYSSYNEQFF.

This clone came up a few times. The J gene is TRBJ2-1, the V gene TRBV15; maybe TRBD2 (5 bases). Germline V CDR1 and CDR2: LNHNV, YYDKDF (reference sequence). V shed 5 bases and J shed 7 bases, with 9 bases lying between them. CDR3 length: 12 residues. The CDR3 DNA reads as TGTGCCACCAGCGGTACTAGGAATGAGCAGTTCTTC. Translating gives CATSGTRNEQFF.

Sample share makes this clone medium-sized. V and J are TRBV30 and TRBJ2-3; 8 bases agree with TRBD2. Germline CDR1 GTSNPN, CDR2 SVGIG (reference sequence). The CDR3 has 14 amino acids. V lost 4 bases and J lost 5; bases outside the gene matches: 8. The CDR3 sequence: CAWNTGGRGDTQYF. The CDR3 DNA reads as TGTGCCTGGAATACGGGAGGGCGAGGAGATACGCAGTATTTT.

This sequence joins TRBV14 and TRBJ2-1; D possibly corresponds to TRBD1 (6 bases). With 5 bases removed from V and 8 bases from J, the gap between germline ends came to 10 bases. The CDR3 covers 12 residues. Germline-derived CDR1 and CDR2 are SGHDN and FVKESK. DNA of the CDR3: TGTGCCAGCAGCTCATACAGGGATGAGCAGTTCTTC. Its protein is CASSSYRDEQFF.

By sample fraction, this clone is medium-sized. J is TRBJ2-5 and V is TRBV2; tentative D call: TRBD1 (5 bases). Germline V gene data show CDR1 as SNHLY and CDR2 as FYNNEI. The CDR3 length is 15 residues. Trimming stripped 7 bases from V and 5 bases from J, with 20 bases between. CDR3 in DNA: TGTGCCAGCACCTTACAGGACGTTTTGGCCGAGACCCAGTACTTC. Protein: CASTLQDVLAETQYF.

This clone counts as medium-sized. CDR3 DNA sequence: TGCGCCAGCAGCTTGGCAGGGGGACAGGGAGTGTACGAGCAGTACTTC. Its protein product is CASSLAGGQGVYEQYF. The genes are TRBV5-1 and TRBJ2-7; 9 bases align to TRBD1. The germline gives CDR1 SGHRS, CDR2 YFSETQ. J gave up 4 bases and V 0 bases, and 8 bases lay outside the gene matches. The CDR3 has 16 amino acids.

The V and J genes are TRBV5-1 and TRBJ1-1; D perhaps matches TRBD1 (5 bases). V was cut by 2 bases and J by 0 bases, with 8 bases left in between. This CDR3 spans 14 amino acids. Looked up from germline, CDR1 is SGHRS and CDR2 is YFSETQ. The CDR3 spells CASSLQALNTEAFF. The CDR3 region has the DNA TGCGCCAGCAGCTTACAGGCCCTGAACACTGAAGCTTTCTTT. The full variable domain, in which reference TRBV5-1 and TRBJ1-1 provide the parts outside the CDR3, is KAGVTQTPRYLIKTRGQQVTLSCSPISGHRSVSWYQQTPGQGLQFLFEYFSETQRNKGNFPGRFSGRQFSNSRSEMNVSTLELGDSALYLCASSLQALNTEAFFGQGTRLTVV.

The genes are TRBV5-1 and TRBJ1-4, with a weak D call TRBD1 (6 bases). Germline V CDR1 and CDR2: SGHRS, YFSETQ. V was shortened by 0 bases and J by 7 bases, with 16 bases between the two germline ends. This CDR3 comprises 16 residues. The CDR3 loop is CASSLASRGTGEKLFF. The CDR3 nucleotides are TGCGCCAGCAGCTTGGCCTCCAGGGGAACGGGTGAAAAACTGTTTTTT.

The gene calls are TRBV6-5 and TRBJ1-5; D not certain. The CDR3 totals 13 residues. CDR1 and CDR2 from the germline V gene are MNHEY and SVGAGI. The germline V and J ends were trimmed by 6 bases and 7 bases, with 13 bases remaining between them. CDR3 nucleotides: TGTGCCAGCAGGCCGACAAGGCAACAGCCCCAGCATTTT. Its translation is CASRPTRQQPQHF.

The chain has TRBV7-9 and TRBJ2-7; D possibly corresponds to TRBD2 (6 bases). CDR1 SEHNR and CDR2 FQNEAQ come from the germline V gene (reference sequence). The V and J ends lost 10 bases and 0 bases respectively, with 13 bases between them. The CDR3 runs 13 residues. CDR3 in DNA: TGTGCCACCCGTCGGGAGAGCTCCTACGAGCAGTACTTC. Amino acids: CATRRESSYEQYF.

This clone occurred a few times. This chain uses TRBV15 with TRBJ2-5; TRBD2 matches at 8 bases. The trim removed 0 bases at V and 1 base at J, leaving 4 bases unmatched. The CDR3 sequence is 16 residues long. CDR1 and CDR2 from the germline V gene are LNHNV and YYDKDF (reference sequence). This CDR3 is CATSRDYGLAQETQYF. CDR3 DNA sequence: TGTGCCACCAGCAGAGATTATGGACTAGCCCAAGAGACCCAGTACTTC. Filled out from reference TRBV15 and TRBJ2-5, the complete variable domain reads DAMVIQNPRYQVTQFGKPVTLSCSQTLNHNVMYWYQQKSSQAPKLLFHYYDKDFNNEADTPDNFQSRRPNTSFCFLDIRSPGLGDTAMYLCATSRDYGLAQETQYFGPGTRLLVL.

The genes are TRBV2 and TRBJ2-5; TRBD1 aligns across 7 bases. This CDR3 comprises 15 residues. The germline gives CDR1 SNHLY, CDR2 FYNNEI. V lost 6 bases to trimming and J lost 0 bases; unmatched junction nucleotides: 7. CDR3 nucleotide sequence: TGTGCCAGCAGCAGGGACAGATTCTACCAAGAGACCCAGTACTTC. This encodes CASSRDRFYQETQYF.

CDR3 nucleotides: TGTGCCAGCAGATCGGGACAGGGCTACGAGCAGTACTTC. Protein sequence: CASRSGQGYEQYF. The J gene is TRBJ2-7, the V gene TRBV6-5; 9 nucleotides agree with TRBD1. The V gene's germline CDR1 is MNHEY and CDR2 SVGAGI. The CDR3 has 13 amino acids. With V trimmed by 6 bases and J by 3 bases, 3 bases remained unmatched.